These 22 T cell receptor beta chains originate from one sample sequenced in a study of T cell clonotyping in hematopoietic cell transplantation. The data were produced by immunoSEQ multiplex PCR, yet TCRdb's version contains in-frame clones alone and is incomplete. The sample records approximately 11,000 clones, around 93% being singletons. Sequenced sample: peripheral blood mononuclear cells. All receptors derive from a woman aged 45-60 years in good health. Some clones in this sample may be carry-over from other donors' samples.

J is TRBJ2-7 and V is TRBV7-9; TRBD1 agrees at 7 bases. CDR1 SEHNR and CDR2 FQNEAQ come from the germline V gene (reference sequence). The V and J ends lost 4 bases and 4 bases, in that order; junction bases with no gene match: 4. CDR3 length: 13 amino acids. CDR3 in amino acids: CASSSMTGYEQYF. The CDR3 nucleotides are TGTGCCAGCAGCTCGATGACAGGGTACGAGCAGTACTTC.

This chain connects TRBV28 to TRBJ2-7; a weak D match, TRBD1 (6 bases). Trimming stripped 5 bases from V and 3 bases from J, with 17 bases between. Germline values: CDR1 MDHEN, CDR2 SYDVKM. The CDR3 runs to 15 residues. The chain's CDR3 is CASSPPGDKSYEQYF. The CDR3 region has the DNA TGTGCCAGCAGTCCACCCGGGGACAAAAGCTACGAGCAGTACTTC.

This clone was seen once. The chain employs TRBV2 and TRBJ1-2; D is possibly TRBD1 (5 bases). The V gene lost 7 bases and the J gene lost 7 bases, with 16 bases spanning the gap. This CDR3 region has 13 residues. The V gene's germline CDR1 is SNHLY and CDR2 FYNNEI. CDR3 sequence (DNA): TGTGCCAGCAACACTGGGACTGCGGGTGGCTACACCTTC. Translation gives CASNTGTAGGYTF. Full variable domain (remainder filled in from reference TRBV2 and TRBJ1-2): EPEVTQTPSHQVTQMGQEVILRCVPISNHLYFYWYRQILGQKVEFLVSFYNNEISEKSEIFDDQFSVERPDGSNFTLKIRSTKLEDSAMYFCASNTGTAGGYTFGSGTRLTVV.

This clone was detected only once. This chain connects TRBV11-1 to TRBJ1-2; D ambiguous. Germline loops: CDR1 SGHAT, CDR2 FQDESV (reference sequence). The CDR3 loop spans 14 amino acids. The V and J ends lost 1 base and 4 bases respectively, with 10 bases between them. CDR3 sequence: CASSLGLGIYGYTF. In DNA, the CDR3 is TGTGCCAGCAGCTTAGGGCTGGGGATCTATGGCTACACCTTC.

This clone is a singleton in its sample. V and J are TRBV7-6 and TRBJ1-6; maybe TRBD1 (5 bases). The V gene's germline CDR1 is SGHVS and CDR2 FNYEAQ. The CDR3 runs to 14 residues. The V and J ends lost 2 bases and 9 bases respectively, with 11 bases between them. DNA of the CDR3: TGTGCCAGCAGCTTACAAGGGGTAGGTTCACCCCTCCACTTT. Protein: CASSLQGVGSPLHF. Supplemented by reference TRBV7-6 and TRBJ1-6, the full variable domain reads GAGVSQSPRYKVTKRGQDVALRCDPISGHVSLYWYRQALGQGPEFLTYFNYEAQQDKSGLPNDRFSAERPEGSISTLTIQRTEQRDSAMYRCASSLQGVGSPLHFGNGTRLTVT.

This clone was found once. This chain connects TRBV9 to TRBJ1-1; D perhaps matches TRBD1 (5 bases). Trimming left V 7 bases short and J 0 bases short, with 16 bases between. The germline CDR1 and CDR2 sequences are SGDLS and YYNGEE. CDR3 length: 15 residues. The DNA of the CDR3 is TGTGCCAGCTCCGACATGGGGACGTTGAACACTGAAGCTTTCTTT. Protein product: CASSDMGTLNTEAFF.

This clone was detected only once. The CDR3 here is CASRPSSSGNTIYF. In DNA, the CDR3 is TGTGCCAGCAGGCCCAGTAGCTCTGGAAACACCATATATTTT. The rearrangement links TRBV25-1 to TRBJ1-3; the D is unclear. The CDR3 is made up of 14 amino acids. Germline V gene data show CDR1 as MGHDK and CDR2 as SYGVNS. V lost 6 bases and J 0 bases, leaving 9 bases between the germline ends. Variable domain in full (rest from reference TRBV25-1 and TRBJ1-3): EADIYQTPRYLVIGTGKKITLECSQTMGHDKMYWYQQDPGMELHLIHYSYGVNSTEKGDLSSESTVSRIRTEHFPLTLESARPSHTSQYLCASRPSSSGNTIYFGEGSWLTVV.

The rearrangement uses TRBV19 and TRBJ2-4; D not certain. Trimming removed 10 bases from V and 0 bases from J, with 22 bases in between. This CDR3 is 17 amino acids long. In germline, CDR1 is LNHDA, CDR2 SQIVND (reference sequence). The CDR3 spells CANTRSRIILAKNIQYF. CDR3 in DNA: TGTGCCAATACTCGTTCCCGGATCATCCTAGCCAAAAACATTCAGTACTTC.

This clone has only one observation. The V and J genes are TRBV20-1 and TRBJ2-4; D is undetermined. The germline V and J ends were trimmed by 8 bases and 4 bases, with 9 bases remaining between them. The CDR3 is 11 residues long. Looked up from germline, CDR1 is DFQATT and CDR2 is SNEGSKA (reference sequence). CDR3 sequence reads: CSTDGKNIQYF. CDR3 sequence (DNA): TGCAGTACGGACGGAAAAAACATTCAGTACTTC.

This clone was counted a few times. The chain joins TRBV19 to TRBJ2-5, with no clear D. Looked up from germline, CDR1 is LNHDA and CDR2 is SQIVND (reference sequence). The CDR3 is made up of 13 amino acids. Trimming pared 4 bases from V and 5 bases from J, leaving 11 bases between. The CDR3 DNA sequence: TGTGCCAGTAGTACGGCGACCGCGGAGACCCAGTACTTC. It specifies CASSTATAETQYF.

The J gene is TRBJ1-2, the V gene TRBV18; 7 nucleotides agree with TRBD1. The CDR3 totals 15 residues. With 3 bases clipped from V and 4 bases from J, the junction kept 8 bases outside the gene matches. Germline V gives CDR1 KGHSH, CDR2 LQKENI. The CDR3 DNA reads TGTGCCAGCTCACCTGACAGGGCATCATTCTATGGCTACACCTTC. Translated, it gives CASSPDRASFYGYTF.

This clone came up a few times. The J gene is TRBJ1-2, the V gene TRBV29-1; D is unclear. In germline, CDR1 is SQVTM, CDR2 ANQGSEA. V lost 5 bases to trimming and J lost 1 base, with 17 bases between them. The CDR3 runs 15 residues. This chain's CDR3 is CSVSSPLRFNYGYTF. CDR3 DNA sequence: TGCAGCGTTTCATCGCCCCTCAGGTTTAACTATGGCTACACCTTC.

The chain has TRBV19 and TRBJ2-7, with D possibly called TRBD1 or TRBD2 (5 bases each). The CDR3 loop spans 15 amino acids. Germline V gene data show CDR1 as LNHDA and CDR2 as SQIVND (reference sequence). With 5 bases removed from V and 6 bases from J, the gap between germline ends came to 20 bases. This chain's CDR3 is CASSATGTTSFEQYF. Written as DNA, the CDR3 is TGTGCCAGTAGTGCTACCGGGACGACTTCGTTCGAGCAGTACTTC.

The chain is built from TRBV7-6 and TRBJ1-3; D perhaps matches TRBD1 (6 bases). Trimming removed 1 base at V and 2 bases at J, with 15 bases between. CDR1 is SGHVS and CDR2 is FNYEAQ in the germline V gene. The CDR3 totals 17 residues. CDR3 nucleotide sequence: TGTGCCAGCAGCTTAGTGAGCGTGGGGGCTGCTGGAAACACCATATATTTT. Translating gives CASSLVSVGAAGNTIYF.

This chain uses TRBV5-1 with TRBJ1-1; D is unresolved. Trimming removed 1 base at V and 1 base at J, with 8 bases between. Germline CDR1 is SGHRS and CDR2 is YFSETQ. This CDR3 is 14 amino acids long. The CDR3 coding sequence is TGCGCCAGCAGCTTGACAGCCGCGAACACTGAAGCTTTCTTT. This gives the protein CASSLTAANTEAFF.

The gene calls are TRBV5-1 and TRBJ1-3; D may be TRBD1 (5 bases). This CDR3 is 16 amino acids long. Germline CDR1 reads SGHRS; CDR2 reads YFSETQ. Trimming removed 0 bases at V and 4 bases at J, with 14 bases between. In nucleotides, the CDR3 is TGCGCCAGCAGCTTGGCCGGCAACCGGGGGGGAAACACCATATATTTT. It specifies CASSLAGNRGGNTIYF.

J is TRBJ1-6 and V is TRBV18; D is unclear. The CDR3 runs 13 residues. The V end was cut by 8 bases, the J end by 8 bases, with 13 bases between. Germline V gene lookup returns CDR1 KGHSH and CDR2 LQKENI. The CDR3 is CASTTNLDSPLHF. The CDR3 nucleotides are TGTGCCAGCACTACAAACCTGGATTCACCCCTCCACTTT. Looking up the rest from reference TRBV18 and TRBJ1-6 gives the full variable domain: NAGVMQNPRHLVRRRGQEARLRCSPMKGHSHVYWYRQLPEEGLKFMVYLQKENIIDESGMPKERFSAEFPKEGPSILRIQQVVRGDSAAYFCASTTNLDSPLHFGNGTRLTVT.

V is TRBV28 and J is TRBJ1-5; weak D call: TRBD1 (5 bases). The CDR3 runs to 15 residues. CDR1 MDHEN and CDR2 SYDVKM come from the germline V gene. V was cut by 5 bases and J by 4 bases, with 15 bases left in between. For the CDR3, the DNA is TGTGCCAGCAGTAACATTGTTCAGGGAAATCAGCCCCAGCATTTT. Translating gives CASSNIVQGNQPQHF.

Note on this clone: At the DNA level, this CDR3 is encoded by other sequences in the same sample as well. V is TRBV7-2 and J is TRBJ2-5; D remains unclear. This CDR3 region has 13 residues. Trimming removed 3 bases at V and 5 bases at J, with 10 bases between. CDR1 is SGHTA and CDR2 is FQGNSA in the germline V gene. The CDR3 region has the DNA TGTGCCAGCAGCTTGTCTCTCGGGGAGACCCAGTACTTC. Its translation is CASSLSLGETQYF.

This rearrangement joins TRBV7-2 to TRBJ2-1; the D is unclear. V lost 2 bases, J lost 3 bases, and 11 bases lay in between. Germline lookup yields CDR1 SGHTA and CDR2 FQGNSA. The CDR3 totals 15 residues. CDR3 in amino acids: CASSLPVLLYNEQFF. CDR3 DNA sequence: TGTGCCAGCAGCTTACCCGTACTACTCTACAATGAGCAGTTCTTC.

This sequence joins TRBV5-4 and TRBJ2-7; D not resolved. The CDR3 runs 15 residues. Trimming stripped 1 base from V and 2 bases from J, with 13 bases between. Germline V CDR1 and CDR2: SGHNT, YYREEE (reference sequence). In nucleotides, the CDR3 is TGTGCCAGCAGCTTGCTTTTGGGCCAGACCTACGAGCAGTACTTC. Amino acid sequence: CASSLLLGQTYEQYF.

The genes are TRBV28 and TRBJ1-2; 8 positions match TRBD1. The CDR3 is made up of 13 amino acids. The V segment lost 6 bases and the J segment 8 bases; nucleotides outside the gene matches: 8. The germline CDR1 and CDR2 sequences are MDHEN and SYDVKM. CDR3 in DNA: TGTGCCAGCAGAATGACAGGGGATCCGGGCTACACCTTC. As protein: CASRMTGDPGYTF.